The 27 T cell receptor beta chains in this list originate from one sample, sequenced in a study of control samples from healthy donors and cancer patients. TCRdb's table, derived via immunoSEQ multiplex PCR, lists solely in-frame clones and lacks some. The sample holds over 150,000 clones, 85% to 95% seen once. The sequencing input was blood. These receptors were taken from a woman aged 18-29 years in good health.

This clone was seen a single time. V usage is TRBV7-2 and J usage is TRBJ2-3, with D possibly called TRBD1 or TRBD2 (6 bases each). CDR1 is SGHTA, CDR2 FQGNSA, per germline. Trimming shortened V by 4 bases and J by 5 bases, and 16 bases separated the two germline ends. The CDR3 is 15 amino acids. The CDR3 here is CASSSTGGPGDTQYF. CDR3 bases: TGTGCCAGCAGCTCCACTGGGGGGCCTGGAGATACGCAGTATTTT.

The genes are TRBV7-8 and TRBJ1-1, with a possible D match to TRBD1 (5 bases). CDR3 length: 13 residues. Trimming removed 1 base at V and 5 bases at J, with 8 bases between. Germline V gene data show CDR1 as SGHVS and CDR2 as FQNEAQ. In DNA, the CDR3 is TGTGCCAGCAGCTTAGTAGGGGTTACTGAAGCTTTCTTT. Protein sequence: CASSLVGVTEAFF.

The genes are TRBV7-3 and TRBJ1-2; possibly TRBD1 for D (5 bases). Deletions cut 0 bases from V and 6 bases from J, with 14 bases between. The V gene's germline CDR1 is SGHTA and CDR2 FQGTGA. The CDR3 runs to 15 residues. CDR3: CASSLTPGSLDGYTF. DNA for the CDR3: TGTGCCAGCAGCTTAACCCCAGGGTCCTTGGATGGCTACACCTTC.

The genes are TRBV9 and TRBJ1-4, with 7 bases fitting TRBD1. The V and J ends lost 3 bases and 4 bases, in that order; junction bases with no gene match: 9. CDR1 and CDR2 from the germline V gene are SGDLS and YYNGEE. The CDR3 loop spans 16 amino acids. DNA for the CDR3: TGTGCCAGCAGCGCAGGCCCGGGACAGATTAATGAAAAACTGTTTTTT. Translating gives CASSAGPGQINEKLFF.

The sample holds one count of this clone. The gene calls are TRBV28 and TRBJ2-3; 8 bases are shared with TRBD1. Germline CDR1 reads MDHEN; CDR2 reads SYDVKM. The CDR3 has 15 amino acids. The junction had 11 bases not matched to a gene; V was cut back by 8 bases and J by 4 bases. This CDR3 is CASGPGGEGADTQYF. CDR3 nucleotide sequence: TGTGCCAGCGGCCCAGGGGGCGAAGGGGCAGATACGCAGTATTTT.

The chain combines TRBV3-1 (or the pseudogene TRBV3-2) with TRBJ2-1; TRBD2 aligns across 7 bases. The trim removed 3 bases at V and 9 bases at J, leaving 5 bases unmatched. This CDR3 region has 13 residues. Per germline, CDR1 LGHDT and CDR2 YNNKEL (reference sequence). The CDR3 DNA is TGTGCCAGCAGCCACACTAGCGCCCCTGAGCAGTTCTTC. Amino acid sequence: CASSHTSAPEQFF.

V is TRBV11-2 and J is TRBJ1-4; the match to TRBD1 covers 11 bases. In germline, CDR1 is SGHAT, CDR2 FQNNGV. V shed 6 bases, J shed 0 bases, and the junction held 6 bases outside the gene matches. CDR3 length equals 17 residues. The CDR3 nucleotides are TGTGCCAGCAGACCGGGACAGGGGGGATCAACTAATGAAAAACTGTTTTTT. Protein: CASRPGQGGSTNEKLFF.

V and J are TRBV7-2 and TRBJ1-2, with 9 bases aligning to TRBD1. Germline-derived CDR1 and CDR2 are SGHTA and FQGNSA. Germline trimming cut 1 base from V and 9 bases from J; bases unmatched to any gene: 3. The CDR3 has 13 residues. The CDR3 sequence: CASSLVDRGSYTF. CDR3 DNA sequence: TGTGCCAGCAGCTTAGTTGACAGGGGGAGCTACACCTTC.

This chain links TRBV7-6 with TRBJ2-1; 9 bases fit TRBD1. There are 15 residues in the CDR3. Germline values: CDR1 SGHVS, CDR2 FNYEAQ. J gave up 6 bases and V 4 bases, and 7 bases lay outside the gene matches. The CDR3 loop reads CASSSTGGDFNEQFF. CDR3 sequence (DNA): TGTGCCAGCAGCTCCACAGGGGGCGACTTCAATGAGCAGTTCTTC.

This chain uses TRBV11-2 with TRBJ2-1; D unclear. With 5 bases removed from V and 4 bases from J, the gap between germline ends came to 9 bases. This CDR3 is 13 amino acids long. Germline CDR1 SGHAT, CDR2 FQNNGV. The CDR3 DNA sequence: TGTGCCAGCAGCCCCCGGCCGTACAATGAGCAGTTCTTC. This encodes CASSPRPYNEQFF.

The chain couples TRBV7-9 to TRBJ1-2, with TRBD1 identical over 8 bases. Trimming removed 5 bases from V and 7 bases from J; junction bases left unmatched: 6. The CDR3 contains 13 residues. CDR1 and CDR2 from the germline V gene are SEHNR and FQNEAQ (reference sequence). The DNA for the CDR3 is TGTGCCAGCAGCCTGCCAACAGGGGGTGGCTACACCTTC. Amino acid sequence: CASSLPTGGGYTF.

The J gene is TRBJ1-4, the V gene TRBV18; D ambiguous. V dropped 3 bases and J dropped 8 bases, with 10 bases sitting between them. Germline assignment: CDR1 KGHSH and CDR2 LQKENI. This CDR3 is 13 amino acids long. As DNA, the CDR3 is TGTGCCAGCTCACCCCTGACGGGGGAAAAACTGTTTTTT. It codes for CASSPLTGEKLFF.

The gene calls are TRBV6-5 and TRBJ2-2; a weak D match, TRBD1 (5 bases). The CDR3 extends over 14 amino acids. CDR1 is MNHEY, CDR2 SVGAGI, per germline. Trimming took off 6 bases at V and 2 bases at J, with 10 bases between the two ends. CDR3 nucleotides: TGTGCCAGCAGGACTGGGGCTAACACCGGGGAGCTGTTTTTT. It encodes CASRTGANTGELFF.

The V and J genes are TRBV18 and TRBJ1-4; unclear D gene. V was clipped by 2 bases and J by 3 bases, with 7 bases between them. This CDR3 contains 14 residues. From germline, CDR1 is KGHSH and CDR2 LQKENI. The CDR3 here is CASSPKGSNEKLFF. As DNA, the CDR3 is TGTGCCAGCTCACCAAAGGGATCTAATGAAAAACTGTTTTTT.

The chain recombines TRBV18 with TRBJ1-1; no reliable D call. Germline V gene data show CDR1 as KGHSH and CDR2 as LQKENI. Trimming stripped 6 bases from V and 0 bases from J, with 8 bases between. CDR3 length equals 13 residues. This CDR3 reads CASSRAVNTEAFF. CDR3 bases: TGTGCCAGCTCCCGGGCGGTGAACACTGAAGCTTTCTTT. Supplemented by reference TRBV18 and TRBJ1-1, the full variable domain reads NAGVMQNPRHLVRRRGQEARLRCSPMKGHSHVYWYRQLPEEGLKFMVYLQKENIIDESGMPKERFSAEFPKEGPSILRIQQVVRGDSAAYFCASSRAVNTEAFFGQGTRLTVV.

This chain joins TRBV27 and TRBJ2-5; D is ambiguous. The germline V and J ends were trimmed by 5 bases and 1 base, with 11 bases remaining between them. The CDR3 extends over 14 amino acids. Germline V CDR1 and CDR2: MNHEY, SMNVEV (reference sequence). In DNA form, the CDR3 reads TGTGCCAGCAGTCTTTACCAGGCCCAAGAGACCCAGTACTTC. It yields the protein CASSLYQAQETQYF.

This chain uses TRBV28 with TRBJ1-2; TRBD1 agrees at 10 bases. V shed 5 bases and J 4 bases; nucleotides not matched to a gene: 7. The CDR3 covers 15 residues. Germline assignment: CDR1 MDHEN and CDR2 SYDVKM. CDR3: CASSPRDRGIYGYTF. The CDR3 bases are TGTGCCAGCAGTCCCCGGGACAGGGGTATCTATGGCTACACCTTC.

This chain links TRBV6-5 with TRBJ1-6; D is ambiguous. V lost 2 bases and J 4 bases, leaving 3 bases between the germline ends. From germline, CDR1 is MNHEY and CDR2 SVGAGI. The CDR3 runs 13 residues. The CDR3 here is CASSYVYNSPLHF. The CDR3, as DNA: TGTGCCAGCAGTTACGTTTATAATTCACCCCTCCACTTT.

V is TRBV2 and J is TRBJ2-1, with TRBD2 identical over 9 bases. CDR1 is SNHLY and CDR2 is FYNNEI in the germline V gene. Unmatched junction bases numbered 6, after V lost 2 bases and J lost 10 bases. CDR3 length: 14 amino acids. Here the CDR3 DNA reads TGTGCCAGCAGTGAAATCTCTAGCGGGACGGAGCAGTTCTTC. This sequence encodes CASSEISSGTEQFF.

A single count supports this clone. In the same sample, other DNA sequences code for this CDR3. The chain is built from TRBV5-1 and TRBJ2-2; D remains ambiguous. V gave up 0 bases and J gave up 4 bases, with 4 bases separating them. This CDR3 is built from 13 residues. Germline V gene data show CDR1 as SGHRS and CDR2 as YFSETQ. CDR3 bases: TGCGCCAGCAGCTTGGGTGCCACCGGGGAGCTGTTTTTT. Its protein is CASSLGATGELFF.

The chain couples TRBV11-3 to TRBJ1-1; D gene unclear. The CDR3 spans 15 residues. V shed 5 bases and J shed 4 bases, with 17 bases lying between them. Per the germline V gene, CDR1 is SGHNT and CDR2 is YENEEA. CDR3 in DNA: TGTGCCAGCAGCCCAGGAGGGAGGGAGGCCACTGAAGCTTTCTTT. As protein: CASSPGGREATEAFF.

This chain links TRBV28 with TRBJ1-5; maybe TRBD1 (5 bases). This CDR3 spans 14 amino acids. The V and J ends lost 7 bases and 3 bases respectively, with 13 bases between them. Germline values: CDR1 MDHEN, CDR2 SYDVKM. The CDR3 sequence: CASTRVGFNQPQHF. The CDR3, as DNA: TGTGCCAGCACCAGGGTGGGTTTCAATCAGCCCCAGCATTTT.

The chain links TRBV29-1 to TRBJ1-1; D unclear. The CDR3 loop spans 13 amino acids. V lost 0 bases and J lost 8, with 13 bases in between. The V gene's germline CDR1 is SQVTM and CDR2 ANQGSEA. In DNA, the CDR3 is TGCAGCGTTGAAGATAATACAGACTGGGAAGCTTTCTTT. Residues: CSVEDNTDWEAFF.

This rearrangement joins TRBV7-2 to TRBJ2-7, with TRBD1 as a possible D gene (6 bases). Germline CDR1 is SGHTA and CDR2 is FQGNSA. The V end lost 3 bases, the J end lost 3 bases, and 9 bases lay between the germline ends. This CDR3 has 13 residues. CDR3 protein: CASSLGHYYEQYF. Here the CDR3 DNA reads TGTGCCAGCAGCTTGGGACATTACTACGAGCAGTACTTC.

The V and J genes are TRBV10-1 and TRBJ2-3; 14 positions match TRBD2. Germline V gene lookup returns CDR1 WNHNN and CDR2 SYGVQD (reference sequence). J was trimmed by 4 bases and V by 6 bases; bases with no gene match: 6. The CDR3 consists of 16 residues. CDR3 region: CASRPGLAGEADTQYF. For the CDR3, the DNA is TGCGCCAGCAGACCGGGACTAGCGGGAGAGGCAGATACGCAGTATTTT.

V gene TRBV6-5 combines with J gene TRBJ2-7, with 11 nucleotides matching TRBD2. The CDR3 has 15 amino acids. Unmatched junction bases numbered 2, after V lost 0 bases and J lost 4 bases. Germline V gene sequence: CDR1 MNHEY, CDR2 SVGAGI. In nucleotides, the CDR3 is TGTGCCAGCAGTTACTCTACTAGCGGGAGTTACGAGCAGTACTTC. Protein sequence: CASSYSTSGSYEQYF.

This clone occurred once. This sequence joins TRBV2 and TRBJ1-1; D is undetermined. This CDR3 has 14 residues. V lost 4 bases to trimming and J lost 4 bases, with 13 bases between them. Germline CDR1 and CDR2: SNHLY and FYNNEI. As DNA, the CDR3 is TGTGCCAGCAGTGGTATGTCCTGGAGCACTGAAGCTTTCTTT. Translated: CASSGMSWSTEAFF.